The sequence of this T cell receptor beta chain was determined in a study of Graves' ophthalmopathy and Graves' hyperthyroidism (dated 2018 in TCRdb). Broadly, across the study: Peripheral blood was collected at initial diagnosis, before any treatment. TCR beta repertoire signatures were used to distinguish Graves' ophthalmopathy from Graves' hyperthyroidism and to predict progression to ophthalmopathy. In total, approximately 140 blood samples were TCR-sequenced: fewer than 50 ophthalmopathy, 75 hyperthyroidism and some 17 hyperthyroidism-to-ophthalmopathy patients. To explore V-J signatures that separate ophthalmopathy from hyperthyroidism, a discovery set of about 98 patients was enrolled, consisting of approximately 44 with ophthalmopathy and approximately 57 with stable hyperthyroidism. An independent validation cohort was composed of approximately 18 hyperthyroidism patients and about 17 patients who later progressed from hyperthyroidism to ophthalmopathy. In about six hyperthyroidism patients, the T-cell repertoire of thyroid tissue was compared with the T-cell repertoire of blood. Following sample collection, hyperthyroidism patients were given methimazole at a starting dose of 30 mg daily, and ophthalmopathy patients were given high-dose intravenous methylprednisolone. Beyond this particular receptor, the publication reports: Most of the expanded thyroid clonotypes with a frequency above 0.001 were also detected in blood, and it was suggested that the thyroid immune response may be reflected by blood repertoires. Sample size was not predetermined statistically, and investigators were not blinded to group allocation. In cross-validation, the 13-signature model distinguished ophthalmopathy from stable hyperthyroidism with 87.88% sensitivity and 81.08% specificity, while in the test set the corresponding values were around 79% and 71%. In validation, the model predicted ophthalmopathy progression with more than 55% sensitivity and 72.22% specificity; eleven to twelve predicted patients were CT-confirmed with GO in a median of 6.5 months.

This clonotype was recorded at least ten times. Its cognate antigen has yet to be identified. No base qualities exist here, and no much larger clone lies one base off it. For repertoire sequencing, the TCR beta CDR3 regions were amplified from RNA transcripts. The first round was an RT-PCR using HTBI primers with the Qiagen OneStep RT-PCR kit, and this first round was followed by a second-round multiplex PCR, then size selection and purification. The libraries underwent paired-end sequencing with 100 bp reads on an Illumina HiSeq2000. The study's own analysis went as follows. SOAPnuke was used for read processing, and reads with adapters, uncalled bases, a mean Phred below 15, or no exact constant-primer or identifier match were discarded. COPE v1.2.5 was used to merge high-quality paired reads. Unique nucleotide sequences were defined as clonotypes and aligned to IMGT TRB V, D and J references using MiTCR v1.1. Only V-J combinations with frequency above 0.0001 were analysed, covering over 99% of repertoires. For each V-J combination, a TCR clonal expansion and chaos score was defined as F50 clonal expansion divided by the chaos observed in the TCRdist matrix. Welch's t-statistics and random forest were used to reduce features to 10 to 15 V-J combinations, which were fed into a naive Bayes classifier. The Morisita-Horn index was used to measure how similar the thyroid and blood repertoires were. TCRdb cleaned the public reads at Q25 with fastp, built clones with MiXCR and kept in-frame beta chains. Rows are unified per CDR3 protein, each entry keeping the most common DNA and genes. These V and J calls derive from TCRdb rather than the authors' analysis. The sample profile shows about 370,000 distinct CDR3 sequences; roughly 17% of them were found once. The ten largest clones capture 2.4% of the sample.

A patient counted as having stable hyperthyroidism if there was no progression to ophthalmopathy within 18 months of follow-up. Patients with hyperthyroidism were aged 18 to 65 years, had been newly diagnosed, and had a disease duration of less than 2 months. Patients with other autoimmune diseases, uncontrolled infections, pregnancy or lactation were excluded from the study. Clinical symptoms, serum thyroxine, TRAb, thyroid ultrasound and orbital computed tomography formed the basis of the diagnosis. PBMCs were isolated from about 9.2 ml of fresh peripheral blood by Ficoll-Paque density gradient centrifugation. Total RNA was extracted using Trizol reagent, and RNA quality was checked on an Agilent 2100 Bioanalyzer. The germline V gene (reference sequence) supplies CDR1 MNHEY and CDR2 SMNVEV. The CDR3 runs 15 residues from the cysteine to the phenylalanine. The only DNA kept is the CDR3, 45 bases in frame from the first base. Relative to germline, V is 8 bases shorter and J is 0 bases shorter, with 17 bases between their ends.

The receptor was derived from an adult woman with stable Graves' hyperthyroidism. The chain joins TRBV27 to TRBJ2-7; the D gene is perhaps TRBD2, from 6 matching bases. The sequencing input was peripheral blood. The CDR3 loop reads CASGVGAGPSYEQYF. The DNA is TGTGCCAGCGGAGTAGGAGCGGGCCCCTCCTACGAGCAGTACTTC.